This T cell receptor beta chain came from a study of identical twins. Whole-study results and caveats: A cross-sectional statistical analysis, not follow-up of the same donors, supported the conclusions. Weaker excess twin sharing was seen among beta out-of-frame sequences.

Worth noting for this clonotype: Its antigen is undetermined.

Trimming at V came to 6 bases and at J to 6 bases, leaving 6 bases not matched to a gene. Germline CDR1 MNHNY, CDR2 SVGAGI (reference sequence). The CDR3 is made up of 13 amino acids. TCRdb fed the 5' RACE reads into MiXCR, producing one record per CDR3 protein. The table includes about 530,000 distinct CDR3 sequences, about a fifth detected once. The same data also went into a second study, on yellow fever vaccine responses in identical twins.

This sequence joins TRBV6-6 and TRBJ2-7, with 9 bases that match TRBD2. The receptor's source is a woman aged 18-29 years in good health. Sequences were obtained from CD4+ T cells sorted from blood. The CDR3 region has the DNA TGTGCCAGCAGAACCGGGACTAGCTTCGAGCAGTACTTC. It is translated as CASRTGTSFEQYF.